This T cell receptor (beta chain) was found in a study of CD8 T cells in ankylosing spondylitis. This clonotype was counted many times. Its target is not known. Quantitative barcoded 5'-RACE was used to prepare TCR beta libraries. TCRdb fed the 5' RACE reads into MiXCR, producing one record per CDR3 protein. The table includes around 230,000 distinct CDR3 sequences, roughly 8.6% detected once. Findings and limits, study-wide: Within peripheral blood, clones linked to disease were CD8+ and relatively rare. According to the report, clones linked to the disease were significantly enriched in matched synovial fluid samples taken from ankylosing spondylitis patients.

The germline gives CDR1 SGHRS, CDR2 YFSETQ. J gave up 0 bases and V 5 bases, and 2 bases lay outside the gene matches. This CDR3 region has 14 residues. Material: blood, either unsorted or a sorted T cell fraction (not recorded which). The clonotype originates from a male donor with ankylosing spondylitis or in good health (not recorded which). J is TRBJ2-5 and V is TRBV5-1, with 9 nucleotides matching TRBD1. CDR3 region: CASSTGGNQETQYF. The CDR3, as DNA: TGCGCCAGCAGTACAGGGGGCAACCAAGAGACCCAGTACTTC.